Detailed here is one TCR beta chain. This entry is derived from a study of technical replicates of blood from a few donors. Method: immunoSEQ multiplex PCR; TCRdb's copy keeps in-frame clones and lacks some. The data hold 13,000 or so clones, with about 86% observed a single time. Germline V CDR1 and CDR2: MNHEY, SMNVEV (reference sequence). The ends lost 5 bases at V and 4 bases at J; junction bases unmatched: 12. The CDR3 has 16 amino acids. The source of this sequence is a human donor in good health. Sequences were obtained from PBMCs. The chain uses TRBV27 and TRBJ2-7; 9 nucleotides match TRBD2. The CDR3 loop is CASSPGSGRSMYEQYF. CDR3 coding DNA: TGTGCCAGCAGTCCCGGGAGCGGGAGGAGTATGTACGAGCAGTACTTC.